The 4 T cell receptor beta chains reported below all come from one sample, sequenced in a study of blood T cell repertoires in COVID-19. Using immunoSEQ multiplex PCR, the repertoire was profiled, and TCRdb retains in-frame clones only, with some absent. The sample shows approximately 150,000 clones, 75% to 90% of them seen only once. Sequencing was carried out using peripheral blood. The receptor source for this set is a man in his 70s who had recovered from COVID-19.

V usage is TRBV4-1 and J usage is TRBJ1-4, with 9 bases fitting TRBD1. The germline CDR1 and CDR2 sequences are MGHRA and YSYEKL. The ends lost 3 bases at V and 8 bases at J; junction bases unmatched: 4. CDR3 length: 14 amino acids. The CDR3 DNA reads TGCGCCAGCAGCCAGGGACAGGGAAGGGAAAAACTGTTTTTT. It codes for CASSQGQGREKLFF.

This clone was recorded once. The rearrangement joins TRBV6-5 to TRBJ2-7; D possibly corresponds to TRBD1 (5 bases). Per the germline V gene, CDR1 is MNHEY and CDR2 is SVGAGI. V was trimmed by 2 bases and J by 2 bases, leaving 16 bases between them. The CDR3 has 16 residues. CDR3 sequence: CASSYLRQGRPYEQYF. The CDR3 nucleotides are TGTGCCAGCAGTTACCTACGCCAGGGAAGGCCCTACGAGCAGTACTTC.

The chain has TRBV27 and TRBJ2-2; maybe TRBD2 (5 bases). The CDR3 is made up of 18 amino acids. V lost 6 bases and J 2 bases, leaving 22 bases between the germline ends. CDR1 MNHEY and CDR2 SMNVEV come from the germline V gene (reference sequence). CDR3 in amino acids: CASSDRVGVTRNTGELFF. Here the CDR3 DNA reads TGTGCCAGCAGCGACCGGGTGGGAGTGACTCGTAACACCGGGGAGCTGTTTTTT.

V usage is TRBV2 and J usage is TRBJ1-2; D ambiguous. Trimming stripped 3 bases from V and 2 bases from J, with 13 bases between. There are 15 residues in the CDR3. Germline V gene lookup returns CDR1 SNHLY and CDR2 FYNNEI. The CDR3 sequence: CASSDSIAANYGYTF. The CDR3 DNA reads TGTGCCAGCAGTGACAGTATCGCCGCAAACTATGGCTACACCTTC. Complete variable domain (other parts from reference TRBV2 and TRBJ1-2): EPEVTQTPSHQVTQMGQEVILRCVPISNHLYFYWYRQILGQKVEFLVSFYNNEISEKSEIFDDQFSVERPDGSNFTLKIRSTKLEDSAMYFCASSDSIAANYGYTFGSGTRLTVV.